A single sample gave rise to the 10 T cell receptor beta chains below, sequenced in a study of regulatory T cells in long-lasting Graves disease. Time point here: newly diagnosed GD, antithyroid drugs for less than 3 months. From RNA extracted from PBMCs, the TCR library was made. CDR3-region Arm-PCR and iRepertoire HTBI primers produced the TCR beta libraries. TCRdb re-derived calls from the multiplex PCR reads in MiXCR, one entry per CDR3 protein. The sample includes hundreds of thousands of distinct CDR3 sequences, 15% of them seen just once. These same records also appear under a second study, on T cells in Graves' hyperthyroidism and ophthalmopathy.

Material: peripheral blood mononuclear cells (PBMCs), obtained at new diagnosis, from a patient treated with antithyroid drugs. Every receptor here comes from a woman between 40 and 55 years old with Graves disease.

About this clonotype itself: A read error may explain this, as a much larger clone is one base away. V is TRBV3-1 and J is TRBJ2-1; 12 nucleotides match TRBD2. Germline assignment: CDR1 LGHDT and CDR2 YNNKEL (reference sequence). This CDR3 has 16 residues. CDR3 amino acids: CASSRGLAGSTDTQCF. The DNA of the CDR3 is TGTGCCAGCAGCCGAGGACTAGCGGGATCCACAGATACGCAGTGTTTT.

This clonotype showed up many times. This chain connects TRBV10-3 to TRBJ2-2, with D perhaps TRBD1 or TRBD2 (6 bases each). Trimming shortened V by 11 bases and J by 1 base, and 17 bases separated the two germline ends. The CDR3 contains 15 residues. Germline CDR1 and CDR2: ENHRY and SYGVKD. CDR3 sequence reads: CALPGGSMNTGELFF. The CDR3 DNA is TGTGCCCTACCCGGGGGCTCCATGAACACCGGGGAGCTGTTTTTT.

This clonotype showed up many times. V is TRBV11-3 and J is TRBJ2-2, with 10 positions matching TRBD2. V was pared by 3 bases and J by 6 bases, with 4 bases of the junction left unmatched. The germline gives CDR1 SGHNT, CDR2 YENEEA. The length of the CDR3 is 15 residues. The CDR3 loop reads CASSFGTSEAGELFF. CDR3 DNA: TGTGCCAGCAGCTTCGGGACTAGCGAGGCCGGGGAGCTGTTTTTT. The full variable domain, with the rest looked up from reference TRBV11-3 and TRBJ2-2, is EAGVVQSPRYKIIEKKQPVAFWCNPISGHNTLYWYLQNLGQGPELLIRYENEEAVDDSQLPKDRFSAERLKGVDSTLKIQPAELGDSAVYLCASSFGTSEAGELFFGEGSRLTVL.

The table lists this clonotype with many counts. The gene calls are TRBV12-3 or TRBV12-4 and TRBJ2-5, with 9 bases matching TRBD2. The CDR3 is 16 residues long. V trimming: 3 bases; J trimming: 4 bases; junction bases outside the gene matches: 9. CDR3 protein: CASSLNGGLARETQYF. The CDR3 bases are TGTGCCAGCAGTTTGAATGGGGGACTAGCTCGAGAGACCCAGTACTTC.

Only a few counts were recorded for this clonotype. Germline and junction disagree at one end, which may indicate a read error. J is TRBJ2-6 and V is TRBV11-2; 7 bases map to TRBD1. The CDR3 covers 16 residues. Germline V gene lookup returns CDR1 SGHAT and CDR2 FQNNGV. The CDR3 region is CASSHEGASGANVRTF. The CDR3 DNA is TGTGCCAGCAGCCACGAGGGGGCTTCTGGGGCCAACGTCCGGACTTTC.

This clonotype was counted at least ten times. The rearrangement joins TRBV3-1 to TRBJ2-3; a possible D gene is TRBD2 (6 bases). This CDR3 is 13 amino acids long. Germline CDR1 reads LGHDT; CDR2 reads YNNKEL (reference sequence). V lost 3 bases and J lost 7, with 11 bases in between. The CDR3: CASSQVAGNTQYF. The CDR3 nucleotides read TGTGCCAGCAGCCAGGTTGCGGGAAATACGCAGTATTTT.

The sample holds many counts of this clonotype. The chain is built from TRBV5-5 and TRBJ1-1, with D possibly being TRBD1 (5 bases). The CDR3 runs to 16 residues. Trimming pared 3 bases from V and 1 base from J, leaving 16 bases between. Germline V CDR1 and CDR2: SGHKS, YYEKEE (reference sequence). The CDR3 is CASSSAPGRTNTEAFF. CDR3 sequence (DNA): TGTGCCAGCAGCTCCGCCCCGGGACGGACGAACACTGAAGCTTTCTTT.

This clonotype was seen a handful of times. Here the CDR3 DNA reads TGTGCCAGCAGTAACACCGGGACTAGCGGCGGGGAGCTGTTTTTT. Its translation is CASSNTGTSGGELFF. The chain employs TRBV6-1 and TRBJ2-2, with 11 bases aligning to TRBD2. Germline CDR1 and CDR2: MNHNS and SASEGT. J was trimmed by 7 bases and V by 5 bases; bases with no gene match: 6. The CDR3 length is 15 residues.

The chain links TRBV19 to TRBJ2-3; D not resolved. The V and J ends lost 7 bases and 0 bases respectively, with 11 bases between them. This CDR3 contains 14 residues. Germline CDR1 and CDR2: LNHDA and SQIVND (reference sequence). CDR3: CASKGGPSTDTQYF. The CDR3 DNA sequence: TGTGCCAGTAAGGGTGGCCCAAGCACAGATACGCAGTATTTT.

This clonotype was observed a few times. CDR3 amino acids: CSARDRYDYGYTF. For the CDR3, the DNA is TGCAGTGCAAGGGACAGGTACGACTATGGCTACACCTTC. This rearrangement joins TRBV20-1 to TRBJ1-2; 8 bases fit TRBD1. The V gene's germline CDR1 is DFQATT and CDR2 SNEGSKA (reference sequence). The CDR3 has 13 residues. J lost 3 bases, V lost 6 bases, and 6 bases had no gene match.